The 28 T cell receptor beta chains in this list originate from one sample, sequenced in a study of molecular identifiers for immune sequencing clone quantification. TCRdb re-called the PCR reads with MiXCR, one entry per CDR3 protein. The data contain about 640,000 distinct CDR3 sequences, less than 20% of them singletons. The sequencing input was naive CD8+ T cells from blood, with Jurkat cell RNA spiked in. Regarding subset: FACS-sorted CD8+CD4-CCR7+CD45RA+ naive T cells. The receptors stem from a human donor in good health. Some libraries in this study had Jurkat cell RNA spiked in.

This clonotype showed up just a few times. V and J are TRBV5-4 and TRBJ1-2; 11 bases agree with TRBD1. Looked up from germline, CDR1 is SGHNT and CDR2 is YYREEE (reference sequence). V shed 3 bases and J 13 bases; nucleotides not matched to a gene: 11. The CDR3 totals 14 residues. The CDR3 nucleotides are TGTGCCAGCAGCTGGGACAGGGGGGGAGTTCGATTCACCTTC. Encoded protein: CASSWDRGGVRFTF. Based on the CDR3 plus reference TRBV5-4 and TRBJ1-2, the full variable domain is ETGVTQSPTHLIKTRGQQVTLRCSSQSGHNTVSWYQQALGQGPQFIFQYYREEENGRGNFPPRFSGLQFPNYSSELNVNALELDDSALYLCASSWDRGGVRFTFGSGTRLTVV.

Worth noting for this clonotype: A single base separates this from a much larger clone, so it may be a read error. The chain uses TRBV20-1 and TRBJ1-1; D remains unclear. This CDR3 spans 9 amino acids. The V gene lost 6 bases and the J gene lost 8 bases, with 7 bases spanning the gap. Germline V gives CDR1 DFQATT, CDR2 SNEGSKA (reference sequence). This CDR3 is CSAAGEAFF. Here the CDR3 DNA reads TGCAGTGCGGCGGGGGAAGCTTTCTTT.

As regards this clonotype: Just one base apart from a much larger clone, this may be a read error. The rearrangement joins TRBV4-3 to TRBJ1-3; D not resolved. Looked up from germline, CDR1 is LGHNA and CDR2 is YSLEER. CDR3 length: 15 amino acids. CDR3 loop: CASSQDGISGTTIYF. In nucleotides, the CDR3 is TGCGCCAGCAGCCAAGATGGGATCTCTGGAACCACCATATATTTT.

For this clonotype: Just one base apart from a much larger clone, this may be a read error. This chain joins TRBV15 and TRBJ2-3; 12 nucleotides line up with TRBD2. Germline V gene sequence: CDR1 LNHNV, CDR2 YYDKDF (reference sequence). CDR3 size: 17 residues. In DNA form, the CDR3 reads TGTGCCGCCAGCACCCTAGCGGGGGGGCCGGTTTTTGATACGCAGTATTTT. Amino acid sequence: CAASTLAGGPVFDTQYF.

About this clonotype itself: It may be a read error: a sequence one base away is much more abundant. The V and J genes are TRBV2 and TRBJ1-5; 7 bases line up with TRBD1. This CDR3 has 12 amino acids. Germline CDR1 reads SNHLY; CDR2 reads FYNNEI. CDR3 sequence: CASGQAPQSQHF. CDR3 sequence (DNA): TGTGCCAGCGGACAGGCCCCTCAGTCCCAGCATTTT.

This clonotype was counted once. This clone may be a read error of a much larger clone one base away. The J gene is TRBJ2-5, the V gene TRBV5-1; D gene ambiguous. The V end was cut by 4 bases, the J end by 3 bases, with 19 bases between. CDR1 and CDR2 from the germline V gene are SGHRS and YFSETQ. The CDR3 extends over 16 amino acids. CDR3 coding DNA: TGCGCCAGCAGCCCACCCGGTCTCCTGTACAAAGAGACCCAGTACTTC. As protein: CASSPPGLLYKETQYF.

This clonotype was observed many times. This sequence joins TRBV6-1 and TRBJ2-7, with TRBD1 matching over 7 bases. CDR1 and CDR2 from the germline V gene are MNHNS and SASEGT. The CDR3 contains 13 residues. Trimming at V came to 8 bases and at J to 7 bases, leaving 11 bases not matched to a gene. CDR3 protein: CASPGRGRWEQYF. The CDR3 DNA is TGTGCCAGCCCAGGAAGGGGGCGCTGGGAGCAGTACTTC.

This clonotype was seen many times. This chain connects TRBV5-1 to TRBJ2-3; perhaps TRBD2 as D (5 bases). Trimming removed 3 bases from V and 2 bases from J, with 7 bases in between. The CDR3 spans 13 residues. The germline V gene has CDR1 SGHRS and CDR2 YFSETQ. The CDR3 nucleotides read TGCGCCAGCAGCTACGGGAACACAGATACGCAGTATTTT. As protein: CASSYGNTDTQYF.

This clonotype appeared a few times. The chain links TRBV12-3 or TRBV12-4 to TRBJ1-2; D possibly corresponds to TRBD1 (6 bases). The ends were cut back, 1 base at V and 12 bases at J, with 15 bases in the middle. The CDR3 sequence is 13 residues long. The chain's CDR3 is CASSLGHRAQDTF. The CDR3 region has the DNA TGTGCCAGCAGTTTAGGCCACAGGGCTCAAGACACCTTC.

This clonotype showed up many times. The CDR3 protein is CASRRGGPTYNEQFF. In nucleotides, the CDR3 is TGTGCCAGCAGGAGGGGGGGCCCAACCTACAATGAGCAGTTCTTC. The V and J genes are TRBV27 and TRBJ2-1, with D possibly TRBD2 on 7 matching bases. Trimming removed 6 bases at V and 2 bases at J, with 14 bases between. The CDR3 loop spans 15 amino acids. Germline V gene data show CDR1 as MNHEY and CDR2 as SMNVEV (reference sequence).

The chain joins TRBV9 to TRBJ2-7, with D possibly TRBD1 on 6 matching bases. Germline V CDR1 and CDR2: SGDLS, YYNGEE. Deletions cut 0 bases from V and 0 bases from J, with 16 bases between. The CDR3 has 17 residues. CDR3 residues: CASSVEPRTAPSYEQYF. The CDR3 region has the DNA TGTGCCAGCAGCGTAGAGCCCCGGACAGCCCCCTCCTACGAGCAGTACTTC.

This clonotype has ten or more counts. The CDR3 protein is CAISESGTVRPIQETQYF. CDR3 DNA sequence: TGTGCCATCAGCGAATCCGGGACAGTGAGACCGATTCAAGAGACCCAGTACTTC. This chain links TRBV10-3 with TRBJ2-5; TRBD1 agrees at 7 bases. With V trimmed by 6 bases and J by 2 bases, 18 bases remained unmatched. The CDR3 loop spans 18 amino acids. The germline V gene has CDR1 ENHRY and CDR2 SYGVKD.

This clonotype appeared many times. The chain employs TRBV28 and TRBJ2-7; D uncertain. V was pared by 5 bases and J by 6 bases, with 14 bases between. Germline assignment: CDR1 MDHEN and CDR2 SYDVKM. This CDR3 region has 13 residues. The CDR3 sequence: CASSPPLFVEQYF. CDR3 bases: TGTGCCAGCAGTCCCCCCTTGTTTGTCGAGCAGTACTTC.

The chain combines TRBV7-9 with TRBJ2-6; D is unresolved. Germline V gene sequence: CDR1 SEHNR, CDR2 FQNEAQ (reference sequence). The V gene lost 5 bases and the J gene lost 3 bases, with 17 bases spanning the gap. The CDR3 is 17 residues long. The CDR3 sequence is CASSTRLGNSGANVLTF. CDR3 nucleotides: TGTGCCAGCAGCACCCGCTTGGGGAATAGTGGGGCCAACGTCCTGACTTTC.

At least ten counts were recorded for this clonotype. J is TRBJ2-7 and V is TRBV4-2, with TRBD2 identical over 9 bases. CDR3 length equals 16 residues. Germline lookup yields CDR1 LGHNA and CDR2 YNFKEQ. Trimming took 0 bases from V and 2 from J; bases not matched to a gene: 5. The CDR3 region is CASSQDRASGAYEQYF. CDR3 DNA sequence: TGTGCCAGCAGCCAAGATCGGGCTAGCGGGGCCTACGAGCAGTACTTC.

This clonotype was observed a handful of times. One end of the junction varies from germline; a read error may be responsible. V usage is TRBV7-2 and J usage is TRBJ2-7; D is undetermined. This CDR3 spans 16 amino acids. CDR1 SGHTA and CDR2 FQGNSA come from the germline V gene. The CDR3 region is CVSSSLYRAPNYEQYF. The CDR3 DNA reads TGTGTCAGCAGCTCGCTATATCGGGCTCCGAACTACGAGCAGTACTTC.

This clonotype was counted ten times or more. The rearrangement joins TRBV18 to TRBJ2-3, with D possibly called TRBD1 or TRBD2 (5 bases each). The V gene lost 3 bases and the J gene lost 2 bases, with 12 bases spanning the gap. The CDR3 has 15 residues. Germline V lookup: CDR1 KGHSH, CDR2 LQKENI. The CDR3: CASSPYRDLTDTQYF. The CDR3 DNA reads as TGTGCCAGCTCACCGTACCGGGACCTCACAGATACGCAGTATTTT.

This clonotype was observed at least ten times. The rearrangement joins TRBV6-2 or TRBV6-3 to TRBJ1-1, with a tentative D call TRBD1 (6 bases). The germline gives CDR1 MNHEY, CDR2 SVGEGT. The CDR3 contains 14 residues. Trimming took 6 bases from V and 2 from J, leaving 13 bases between them. Here the CDR3 reads CASSLTGLNTEAFF. The CDR3 DNA reads as TGTGCCAGCAGCCTGACAGGATTAAACACTGAAGCTTTCTTT.

This clonotype was seen more than once but under ten times. This could be a read error, since a much larger clone is one nucleotide away. This rearrangement joins TRBV29-1 to TRBJ2-3; maybe TRBD1 (5 bases). CDR1 is SQVTM and CDR2 is ANQGSEA in the germline V gene. This CDR3 has 12 residues. CDR3 loop: CSVEQGTGTQYF. The DNA for the CDR3 is TGCAGCGTTGAACAGGGTACAGGTACGCAGTATTTT.

This clonotype was seen many times. This chain joins TRBV30 and TRBJ2-2; D tentatively fits TRBD1 or TRBD2 (5 bases each). The CDR3 sequence is 14 residues long. The V gene's germline CDR1 is GTSNPN and CDR2 SVGIG (reference sequence). With 5 bases removed from V and 0 bases from J, the gap between germline ends came to 10 bases. In DNA, the CDR3 is TGTGCCTGGCAGAGGGACGCGAACACCGGGGAGCTGTTTTTT. Its protein is CAWQRDANTGELFF.

This clonotype was seen ten or more times. The rearrangement uses TRBV27 and TRBJ2-7; D possibly corresponds to TRBD1 (6 bases). This CDR3 region has 14 residues. Trimming pared 2 bases from V and 2 bases from J, leaving 10 bases between. Germline assignment: CDR1 MNHEY and CDR2 SMNVEV (reference sequence). The CDR3: CASSLKGEAYEQYF. CDR3 nucleotides: TGTGCCAGCAGTTTAAAGGGGGAAGCCTACGAGCAGTACTTC.

This clonotype has a count of ten or more. The chain combines TRBV9 with TRBJ2-7; 8 bases are a match to TRBD2. The CDR3 totals 13 residues. V trimming: 4 bases; J trimming: 6 bases; junction bases outside the gene matches: 6. Germline-derived CDR1 and CDR2 are SGDLS and YYNGEE. CDR3 sequence reads: CASSPGGGIEQYF. As DNA, the CDR3 is TGTGCCAGCAGCCCGGGGGGGGGGATCGAGCAGTACTTC.

This clonotype was seen repeatedly, ten times or more. V and J are TRBV7-9 and TRBJ2-7, with D tentatively TRBD1 (5 bases). The germline CDR1 and CDR2 sequences are SEHNR and FQNEAQ (reference sequence). The CDR3 is 14 amino acids. V dropped 1 base and J dropped 2 bases, with 9 bases sitting between them. CDR3 residues: CASSLEGQAYEQYF. As DNA, the CDR3 is TGTGCCAGCAGCTTAGAGGGGCAAGCCTACGAGCAGTACTTC.

This clonotype was counted at least ten times. The CDR3: CASSVEEGEQYF. In DNA, the CDR3 is TGTGCCAGCAGCGTAGAGGAGGGCGAGCAGTACTTC. The chain employs TRBV9 and TRBJ2-7, with a possible D match to TRBD2 (6 bases). The CDR3 runs 12 residues. V was shortened by 0 bases and J by 6 bases, with 7 bases between the two germline ends. Germline V gives CDR1 SGDLS, CDR2 YYNGEE.

This clonotype showed up many times. This rearrangement joins TRBV29-1 to TRBJ2-2; D gene uncertain. The CDR3 is 11 residues long. Germline CDR1 and CDR2: SQVTM and ANQGSEA. In DNA, the CDR3 is TGCAGTATCCTCTGGGCCGGGGAGCTGTTTTTT. Translation gives CSILWAGELFF.

The V call is TRBV27, the J call TRBJ2-7; no firm D call. Germline V CDR1 and CDR2: MNHEY, SMNVEV (reference sequence). The ends were cut back, 5 bases at V and 4 bases at J, with 12 bases in the middle. This CDR3 is built from 13 residues. The CDR3: CASSPPRLYEQYF. CDR3 in DNA: TGTGCCAGCAGTCCACCCCGGTTGTACGAGCAGTACTTC.

This clonotype appeared a single time. A clone one base away is much larger, so this may be a read error. The chain employs TRBV6-6 and TRBJ2-1; D is undetermined. Trimming took 6 bases from V and 7 from J, leaving 13 bases between them. This CDR3 region has 13 residues. The V gene's germline CDR1 is MNHNY and CDR2 SVGAGI (reference sequence). The CDR3 loop reads CASRYLVRNEQFF. The CDR3 bases are TGTGCCAGCAGATACCTAGTGAGGAATGAGCAGTTCTTC.

This clonotype was counted at least ten times. The DNA for the CDR3 is TGTGCCAGCAGCCACCGAGGACACCCGTTGACCGGGGAGCTGTTTTTT. It translates to CASSHRGHPLTGELFF. The rearrangement joins TRBV14 to TRBJ2-2, with D perhaps TRBD1 (5 bases). The ends were cut back, 3 bases at V and 5 bases at J, with 16 bases in the middle. CDR3 length equals 16 residues. Germline V gene lookup returns CDR1 SGHDN and CDR2 FVKESK. Combining the CDR3 with reference TRBV14 and TRBJ2-2 gives the whole variable domain EAGVTQFPSHSVIEKGQTVTLRCDPISGHDNLYWYRRVMGKEIKFLLHFVKESKQDESGMPNNRFLAERTGGTYSTLKVQPAELEDSGVYFCASSHRGHPLTGELFFGEGSRLTVL.